Shown below are 23 T cell receptor beta chains from a single sample sequenced in a study of long-term antiretroviral therapy in people with HIV. Researchers ran immunoSEQ v3.0 at survey level. Assay: immunoSEQ multiplex PCR; the TCRdb copy retains only in-frame clones and omits some. Of 35,000 or so clones listed, 75% to 90% were seen once; the top ten hold roughly a tenth. Sequences were derived from unsorted PBMCs, sampled 2.2 years after starting antiretroviral therapy. The receptor set was obtained from a man aged 18-30 years with HIV.

The CDR3 reads CASINTGTPNTGELFF. CDR3 DNA: TGCGCCAGCATCAACACCGGGACCCCGAACACCGGGGAGCTGTTTTTT. This rearrangement joins TRBV5-1 to TRBJ2-2; D might be TRBD1 or TRBD2, each matching 5 bases. The germline CDR1 and CDR2 sequences are SGHRS and YFSETQ. This CDR3 is built from 16 residues. With 6 bases removed from V and 0 bases from J, the gap between germline ends came to 15 bases. Filled out from reference TRBV5-1 and TRBJ2-2, the complete variable domain reads KAGVTQTPRYLIKTRGQQVTLSCSPISGHRSVSWYQQTPGQGLQFLFEYFSETQRNKGNFPGRFSGRQFSNSRSEMNVSTLELGDSALYLCASINTGTPNTGELFFGEGSRLTVL.

V gene TRBV11-2 combines with J gene TRBJ1-3; D gene uncertain. The CDR3 is 13 amino acids. Germline V gene sequence: CDR1 SGHAT, CDR2 FQNNGV. The V gene lost 3 bases and the J gene lost 1 base, with 4 bases spanning the gap. The CDR3 protein is CASSLGSGNTIYF. CDR3 bases: TGTGCCAGCAGCTTGGGTTCTGGAAACACCATATATTTT.

The V and J genes are TRBV30 and TRBJ2-1; 14 bases match TRBD2. After removal of 3 bases from V and 4 bases from J, the junction contained 2 bases not matched to a gene. Germline V CDR1 and CDR2: GTSNPN, SVGIG (reference sequence). The CDR3 is 15 amino acids. The CDR3 spells CAWSRLAGGYNEQFF. The CDR3 DNA follows: TGTGCCTGGAGCCGACTAGCGGGAGGGTACAATGAGCAGTTCTTC.

V is TRBV7-2 and J is TRBJ2-7; D might be TRBD1 or TRBD2, each matching 6 bases. The CDR3 covers 15 residues. Trimming cost V 1 base and J 6 bases, with 16 bases left between them. Germline values: CDR1 SGHTA, CDR2 FQGNSA. The CDR3 loop is CASSLGRGVRVEQYF. In nucleotides, the CDR3 is TGTGCCAGCAGCTTAGGAAGGGGGGTGAGAGTCGAGCAGTACTTC. Full variable domain (outside the CDR3, taken from reference TRBV7-2 and TRBJ2-7): GAGVSQSPSNKVTEKGKDVELRCDPISGHTALYWYRQSLGQGLEFLIYFQGNSAPDKSGLPSDRFSAERTGGSVSTLTIQRTQQEDSAVYLCASSLGRGVRVEQYFGPGTRLTVT.

The chain joins TRBV6-6 to TRBJ2-1; TRBD2 matches at 7 bases. CDR3 size: 16 residues. The germline CDR1 and CDR2 sequences are MNHNY and SVGAGI (reference sequence). With V trimmed by 2 bases and J by 2 bases, 6 bases remained unmatched. The CDR3 reads CASSYGVAGTYNEQFF. DNA for the CDR3: TGTGCCAGCAGTTACGGCGTAGCGGGCACCTACAATGAGCAGTTCTTC.

This clone was detected once. CDR3 sequence: CATSTPARAYEQYF. As DNA, the CDR3 is TGTGCCACCAGCACTCCCGCACGGGCCTACGAGCAGTACTTC. The V and J genes are TRBV15 and TRBJ2-7; no definite D call. The V gene's germline CDR1 is LNHNV and CDR2 YYDKDF (reference sequence). CDR3 length equals 14 residues. The germline V and J ends were trimmed by 4 bases and 2 bases, with 12 bases remaining between them.

The rearrangement uses TRBV7-6 and TRBJ2-7; a weak D match, TRBD2 (6 bases). Germline values: CDR1 SGHVS, CDR2 FNYEAQ. V lost 4 bases, J lost 0 bases, and 7 bases lay in between. The CDR3 consists of 13 residues. CDR3 protein: CASSSGLSYEQYF. Written as DNA, the CDR3 is TGTGCCAGCAGCTCGGGACTCTCCTACGAGCAGTACTTC. The variable domain in full, with the rest retrieved from reference TRBV7-6 and TRBJ2-7, is GAGVSQSPRYKVTKRGQDVALRCDPISGHVSLYWYRQALGQGPEFLTYFNYEAQQDKSGLPNDRFSAERPEGSISTLTIQRTEQRDSAMYRCASSSGLSYEQYFGPGTRLTVT.

The chain recombines TRBV5-5 with TRBJ2-7; 11 nucleotides agree with TRBD2. The CDR3 totals 15 residues. Germline V gene lookup returns CDR1 SGHKS and CDR2 YYEKEE (reference sequence). V was pared by 3 bases and J by 6 bases, with 8 bases of the junction left unmatched. CDR3 sequence reads: CASSWILAGVSEQYF. CDR3 coding DNA: TGTGCCAGCAGCTGGATACTAGCGGGAGTCTCCGAGCAGTACTTC. The full variable domain, completed using reference TRBV5-5 and TRBJ2-7, is DAGVTQSPTHLIKTRGQQVTLRCSPISGHKSVSWYQQVLGQGPQFIFQYYEKEERGRGNFPDRFSARQFPNYSSELNVNALLLGDSALYLCASSWILAGVSEQYFGPGTRLTVT.

This clone was found once. The genes are TRBV30 and TRBJ1-2; D is uncertain. CDR1 GTSNPN and CDR2 SVGIG come from the germline V gene (reference sequence). Trimming took 0 bases from V and 6 from J, leaving 8 bases between them. This CDR3 comprises 12 residues. CDR3 in amino acids: CAWSVAGHGYTF. For the CDR3, the DNA is TGTGCCTGGAGTGTGGCTGGCCATGGCTACACCTTC.

CDR3 coding DNA: TGTGCCAGCAGCTTTCGGGCCACAGATACGCAGTATTTT. This gives the protein CASSFRATDTQYF. The rearrangement uses TRBV13 and TRBJ2-3; D remains unclear. The CDR3 consists of 13 residues. Germline V lookup: CDR1 PRHDT, CDR2 FYEKMQ (reference sequence). The V and J ends lost 3 bases and 2 bases respectively, with 6 bases between them.

This chain uses TRBV14 with TRBJ1-4; perhaps TRBD1 as D (6 bases). Per germline, CDR1 SGHDN and CDR2 FVKESK. There are 15 residues in the CDR3. V lost 6 bases and J 8 bases, leaving 19 bases between the germline ends. The CDR3 loop reads CASSYTGSVSEKLFF. The CDR3 nucleotides read TGTGCCAGCAGTTATACAGGGTCGGTTTCGGAAAAACTGTTTTTT. The entire variable domain, with the rest obtained from reference TRBV14 and TRBJ1-4, is as follows: EAGVTQFPSHSVIEKGQTVTLRCDPISGHDNLYWYRRVMGKEIKFLLHFVKESKQDESGMPNNRFLAERTGGTYSTLKVQPAELEDSGVYFCASSYTGSVSEKLFFGSGTQLSVL.

CDR3 region: CASSFGSRTSGRFYEQYF. For the CDR3, the DNA is TGTGCCAGCAGCTTCGGGAGCCGAACTAGCGGGAGATTCTACGAGCAGTACTTC. This chain uses TRBV7-9 with TRBJ2-7, with 11 bases lining up with TRBD2. The CDR3 spans 18 residues. The V gene's germline CDR1 is SEHNR and CDR2 FQNEAQ (reference sequence). Germline trimming cut 3 bases from V and 3 bases from J; bases unmatched to any gene: 13.

The genes are TRBV29-1 and TRBJ2-1; tentatively, D is TRBD1 or TRBD2 (5 bases each). Germline lookup yields CDR1 SQVTM and CDR2 ANQGSEA. This CDR3 is 14 amino acids long. The V and J ends lost 6 bases and 7 bases respectively, with 19 bases between them. The DNA for the CDR3 is TGCAGCGTGGGAGCCGGCCAGGGCGGGAATGAGCAGTTCTTC. This sequence encodes CSVGAGQGGNEQFF.

CDR3: CASSQGTGGSSIYGYTF. In DNA, the CDR3 is TGCGCCAGCAGCCAAGGGACAGGGGGCTCATCCATCTATGGCTACACCTTC. This chain joins TRBV4-1 and TRBJ1-2; the match to TRBD1 covers 11 bases. The germline V gene encodes CDR1 MGHRA and CDR2 YSYEKL. V shed 1 base and J 4 bases; nucleotides not matched to a gene: 8. The CDR3 sequence is 17 residues long.

The chain joins TRBV4-1 to TRBJ2-3, with TRBD2 as a possible D gene (7 bases). Germline V gives CDR1 MGHRA, CDR2 YSYEKL. This CDR3 has 17 residues. With 3 bases removed from V and 8 bases from J, the gap between germline ends came to 24 bases. The CDR3 DNA sequence: TGCGCCAGCAGCCAGGGGGGCAGCGGGGTTAAGGGGGGTACGCAGTATTTT. Residues: CASSQGGSGVKGGTQYF.

The chain has TRBV19 and TRBJ1-5, with 9 bases matching TRBD1. V gave up 6 bases and J gave up 3 bases; unmatched junction bases: 6. Germline values: CDR1 LNHDA, CDR2 SQIVND (reference sequence). The CDR3 has 15 residues. This chain's CDR3 is CASRGGQGLNQPQHF. In DNA, the CDR3 is TGTGCCAGTAGAGGGGGACAGGGCCTCAATCAGCCCCAGCATTTT.

As regards this clone: A read error may account for a junction end that differs from germline. The chain couples TRBV7-7 to TRBJ2-5; 9 bases map to TRBD1. Germline V CDR1 and CDR2: SSHAT, FNYEAQ (reference sequence). The CDR3 is 14 amino acids. The CDR3 DNA follows: TGTGCTAGCAGCGGGACAGGGAGGCGAGAGACCCAGTACTTC. Its translation is CASSGTGRRETQYF.

This chain links TRBV10-3 with TRBJ2-1, with TRBD2 matching 12 bases. The CDR3 spans 15 residues. CDR1 is ENHRY, CDR2 SYGVKD, per germline. With V trimmed by 10 bases and J by 5 bases, 9 bases remained unmatched. CDR3 region: CATDSLAGGHNEQFF. The CDR3, as DNA: TGTGCCACCGACTCACTAGCGGGGGGCCACAATGAGCAGTTCTTC.

The V gene is TRBV11-3, the J gene TRBJ2-2; tentative D call: TRBD2 (6 bases). Looked up from germline, CDR1 is SGHNT and CDR2 is YENEEA. This CDR3 is built from 15 residues. Between the trimmed V and J ends, which lost 1 base and 0 bases, there was a span of 6 bases. CDR3: CASSLAGANTGELFF. CDR3 DNA sequence: TGTGCCAGCAGCTTAGCGGGGGCGAACACCGGGGAGCTGTTTTTT.

The chain carries TRBV4-3 and TRBJ1-1; 7 bases fit TRBD1. Germline CDR1 reads LGHNA; CDR2 reads YSLEER. Trimming took 4 bases from V and 4 from J; bases not matched to a gene: 6. This CDR3 comprises 14 residues. DNA of the CDR3: TGCGCCAGCAGCCTTTCAGGGGGTTTCACTGAAGCTTTCTTT. Translation: CASSLSGGFTEAFF.

This chain connects TRBV9 to TRBJ2-7; D is uncertain. The germline V gene encodes CDR1 SGDLS and CDR2 YYNGEE. The V end was cut by 3 bases, the J end by 0 bases, with 16 bases between. This CDR3 comprises 16 residues. The CDR3 coding sequence is TGTGCCAGCAGCGGACCCATTGACGGGCGCTCCTACGAGCAGTACTTC. Its translation: CASSGPIDGRSYEQYF.

This chain joins TRBV4-3 and TRBJ2-1, with 8 bases that match TRBD1. The CDR3 consists of 15 residues. V was pared by 0 bases and J by 3 bases, with 1 base of the junction left unmatched. Germline V lookup: CDR1 LGHNA, CDR2 YSLEER. CDR3 residues: CASSQDGQGYNEQFF. As DNA, the CDR3 is TGCGCCAGCAGCCAAGATGGACAGGGCTACAATGAGCAGTTCTTC.

The CDR3 coding sequence is TGTGCCTGGGACGGGCCTAATCTCCAGACCCAGTACTTC. This encodes CAWDGPNLQTQYF. This rearrangement joins TRBV30 to TRBJ2-5; D gene uncertain. The germline V gene has CDR1 GTSNPN and CDR2 SVGIG (reference sequence). V was cut by 5 bases and J by 6 bases, with 16 bases left in between. The CDR3 is 13 amino acids.